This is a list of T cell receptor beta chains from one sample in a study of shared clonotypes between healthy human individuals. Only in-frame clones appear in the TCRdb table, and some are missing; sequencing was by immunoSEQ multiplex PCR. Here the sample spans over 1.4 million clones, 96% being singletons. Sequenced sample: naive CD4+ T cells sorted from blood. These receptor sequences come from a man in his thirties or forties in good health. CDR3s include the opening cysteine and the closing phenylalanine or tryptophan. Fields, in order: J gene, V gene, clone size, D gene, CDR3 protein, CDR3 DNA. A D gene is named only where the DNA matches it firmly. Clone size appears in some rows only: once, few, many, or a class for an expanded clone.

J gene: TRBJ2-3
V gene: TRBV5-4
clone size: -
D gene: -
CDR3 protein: CASSLQGVGTDTQYF
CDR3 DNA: TGTGCCAGCAGCCTACAGGGTGTCGGCACAGATACGCAGTATTTT

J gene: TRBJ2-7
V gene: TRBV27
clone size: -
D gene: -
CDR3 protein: CASSLSPVSSYEQYF
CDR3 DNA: TGTGCCAGCAGTTTATCTCCGGTCTCCTCCTACGAGCAGTACTTC

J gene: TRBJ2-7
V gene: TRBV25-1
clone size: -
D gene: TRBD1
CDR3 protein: CASRGGTGTYEQYF
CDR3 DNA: TGTGCCAGCAGGGGAGGGACAGGGACCTACGAGCAGTACTTC

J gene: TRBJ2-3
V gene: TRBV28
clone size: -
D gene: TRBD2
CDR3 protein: CASSPRTSGITDTQYF
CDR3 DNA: TGTGCCAGCAGTCCTAGGACTAGCGGGATCACAGATACGCAGTATTTT

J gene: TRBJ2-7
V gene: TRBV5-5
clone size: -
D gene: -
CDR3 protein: CASSLGTPGLLYEQYF
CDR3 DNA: TGTGCCAGCAGCTTGGGGACCCCGGGGCTACTCTACGAGCAGTACTTC

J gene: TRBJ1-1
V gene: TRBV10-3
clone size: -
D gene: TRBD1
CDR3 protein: CAISLDRGPAEAFF
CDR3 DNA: TGTGCCATCAGCCTGGACAGGGGGCCAGCTGAAGCTTTCTTT

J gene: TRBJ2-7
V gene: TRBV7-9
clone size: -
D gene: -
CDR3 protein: CASSLEGGQYYEQYF
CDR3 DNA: TGTGCCAGCAGCTTAGAGGGGGGACAGTACTACGAGCAGTACTTC

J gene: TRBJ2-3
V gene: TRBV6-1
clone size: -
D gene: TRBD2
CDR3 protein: CASSEAGEVSTDTQYF
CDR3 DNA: TGTGCCAGCAGTGAGGCGGGGGAGGTGAGCACAGATACGCAGTATTTT

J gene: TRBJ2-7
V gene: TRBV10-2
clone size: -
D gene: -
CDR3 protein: CASSEQGLQYF
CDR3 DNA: TGCGCCAGCAGTGAGCAGGGATTGCAGTACTTC

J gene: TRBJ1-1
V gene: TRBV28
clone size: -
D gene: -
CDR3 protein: CATKDRIEAFF
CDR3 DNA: TGTGCCACAAAAGACAGGATTGAAGCTTTCTTT

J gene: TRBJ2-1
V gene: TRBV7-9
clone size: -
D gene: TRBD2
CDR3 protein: CASSSLGGRANEQFF
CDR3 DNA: TGTGCCAGCAGCTCTTTGGGCGGGAGAGCCAATGAGCAGTTCTTC

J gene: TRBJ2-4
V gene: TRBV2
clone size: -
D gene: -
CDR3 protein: CASSPGFDIQYF
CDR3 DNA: TGTGCCAGCAGCCCGGGGTTCGACATTCAGTACTTC

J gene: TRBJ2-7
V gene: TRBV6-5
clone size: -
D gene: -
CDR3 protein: CASSGLPTSYEQYF
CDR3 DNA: TGTGCCAGCAGCGGACTCCCCACCTCCTACGAGCAGTACTTC

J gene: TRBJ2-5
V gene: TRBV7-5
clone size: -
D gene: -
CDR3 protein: CVRSLGQLYQETQYF
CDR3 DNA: TGTGTCAGAAGCTTAGGACAGCTGTACCAAGAGACCCAGTACTTC

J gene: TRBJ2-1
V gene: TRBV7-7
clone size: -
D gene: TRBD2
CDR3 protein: CASSLGGLAGEHEQFF
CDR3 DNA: TGTGCTAGCAGCTTAGGGGGACTAGCGGGAGAGCATGAGCAGTTCTTC

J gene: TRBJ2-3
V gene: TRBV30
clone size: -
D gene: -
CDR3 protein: CAWSRYINPGDPFTDTQYF
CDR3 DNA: TGTGCCTGGAGTCGGTACATCAACCCGGGAGACCCTTTCACAGATACGCAGTATTTT

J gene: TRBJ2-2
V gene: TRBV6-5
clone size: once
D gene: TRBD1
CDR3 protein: CASSRQGAGELFF
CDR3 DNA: TGTGCCAGCAGCCGACAGGGGGCCGGGGAGCTGTTTTTT

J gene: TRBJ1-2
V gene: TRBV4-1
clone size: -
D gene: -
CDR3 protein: CASRVGGSTDGYTF
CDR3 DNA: TGCGCCAGCAGGGTGGGAGGGAGCACTGATGGCTACACCTTC

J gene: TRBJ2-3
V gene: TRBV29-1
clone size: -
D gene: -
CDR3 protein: CSVGTGQLPDTQYF
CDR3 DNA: TGCAGCGTCGGAACGGGGCAGCTCCCAGATACGCAGTATTTT

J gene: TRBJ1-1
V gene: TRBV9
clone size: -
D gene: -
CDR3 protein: CASSVGTNTEAFF
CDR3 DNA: TGTGCCAGCAGCGTAGGGACCAACACTGAAGCTTTCTTT

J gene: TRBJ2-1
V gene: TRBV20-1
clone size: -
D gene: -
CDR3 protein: CSARVSVEQFF
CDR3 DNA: TGCAGTGCTAGAGTGAGTGTTGAGCAGTTCTTC

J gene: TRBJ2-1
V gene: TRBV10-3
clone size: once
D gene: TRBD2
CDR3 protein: CAIRGLAGSHNEQFF
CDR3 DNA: TGTGCCATCAGGGGGCTAGCGGGATCCCACAATGAGCAGTTCTTC

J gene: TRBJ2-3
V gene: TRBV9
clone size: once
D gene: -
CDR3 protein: CASSVDQWGGRRSTDTQYF
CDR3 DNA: TGTGCCAGCAGCGTAGACCAGTGGGGGGGCCGGAGGTCGACAGATACGCAGTATTTT

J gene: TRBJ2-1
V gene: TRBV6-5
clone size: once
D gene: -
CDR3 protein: CASRGYNEQFF
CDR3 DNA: TGTGCCAGCAGGGGATACAATGAGCAGTTCTTC

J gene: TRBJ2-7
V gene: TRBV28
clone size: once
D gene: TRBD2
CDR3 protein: CASRVAGGTFEQYF
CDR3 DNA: TGTGCCAGCAGGGTAGCGGGAGGCACGTTCGAGCAGTACTTC

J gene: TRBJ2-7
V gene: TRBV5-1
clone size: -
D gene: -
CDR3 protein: CASSFGSTGFSSYEQYF
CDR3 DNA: TGCGCCAGCAGCTTTGGATCGACAGGCTTCAGCTCCTACGAGCAGTACTTC

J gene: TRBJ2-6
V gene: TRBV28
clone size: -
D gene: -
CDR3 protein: CASTDLSGANVLTF
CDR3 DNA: TGTGCCAGCACCGATCTCTCTGGGGCCAACGTCCTGACTTTC

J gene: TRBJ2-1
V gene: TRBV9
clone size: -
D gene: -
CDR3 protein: CASSVLSTDEQFF
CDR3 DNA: TGTGCCAGCAGCGTACTCAGTACCGATGAGCAGTTCTTC

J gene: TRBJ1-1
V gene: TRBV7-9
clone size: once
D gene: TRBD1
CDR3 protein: CASSQGTGNTEAFF
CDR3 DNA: TGTGCCAGCAGCCAAGGGACAGGGAACACTGAAGCTTTCTTT

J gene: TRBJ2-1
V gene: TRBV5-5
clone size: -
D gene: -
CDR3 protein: CASRVGPNSYNEQFF
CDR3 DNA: TGTGCCAGCAGGGTAGGCCCTAACTCCTACAATGAGCAGTTCTTC

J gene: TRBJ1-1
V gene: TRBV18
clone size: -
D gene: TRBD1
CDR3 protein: CASSRDRGNAFF
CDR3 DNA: TGTGCCAGCTCAAGGGACAGGGGGAATGCTTTCTTT

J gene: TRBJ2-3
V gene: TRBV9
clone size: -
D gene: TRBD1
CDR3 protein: CASSPRHRGRGGTDTQYF
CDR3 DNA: TGTGCCAGCAGCCCTCGGCACAGGGGGAGAGGTGGCACAGATACGCAGTATTTT

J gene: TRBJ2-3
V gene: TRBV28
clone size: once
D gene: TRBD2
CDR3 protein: CASSLHRGLAGVGGTQYF
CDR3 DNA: TGTGCCAGCAGTCTCCACCGGGGACTAGCGGGAGTGGGGGGTACGCAGTATTTT

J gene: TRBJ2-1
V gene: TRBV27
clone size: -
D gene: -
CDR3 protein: CASSSGETTRNEQFF
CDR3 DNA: TGTGCCAGCAGTTCCGGCGAAACGACCCGTAATGAGCAGTTCTTC

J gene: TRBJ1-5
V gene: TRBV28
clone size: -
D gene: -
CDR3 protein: CASRPSQGVNQPQHF
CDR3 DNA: TGTGCCAGCAGACCCAGCCAAGGGGTCAATCAGCCCCAGCATTTT

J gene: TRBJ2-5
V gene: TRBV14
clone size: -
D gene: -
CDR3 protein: CASSPTGWQETQYF
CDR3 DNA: TGTGCCAGCAGCCCCACAGGGTGGCAAGAGACCCAGTACTTC

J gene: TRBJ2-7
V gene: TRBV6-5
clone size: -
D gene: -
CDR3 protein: CASSRTVTYEQYF
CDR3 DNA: TGTGCCAGCAGTAGGACAGTAACCTACGAGCAGTACTTC

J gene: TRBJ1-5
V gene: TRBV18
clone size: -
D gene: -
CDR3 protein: CASSPAGALDQPQHF
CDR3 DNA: TGTGCCAGCTCACCGGCGGGGGCCCTTGATCAGCCCCAGCATTTT

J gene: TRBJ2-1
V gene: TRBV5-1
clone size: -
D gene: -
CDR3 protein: CASSLGGGPYNEQFF
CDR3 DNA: TGCGCCAGCAGCTTGGGCGGAGGGCCCTACAATGAGCAGTTCTTC

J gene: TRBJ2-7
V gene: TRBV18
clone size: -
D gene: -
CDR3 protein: CASSSDFAYEQYF
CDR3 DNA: TGTGCCAGCTCATCGGACTTTGCCTACGAGCAGTACTTC

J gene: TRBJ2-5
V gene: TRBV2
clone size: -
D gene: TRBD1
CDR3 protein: CASPDRDQTQYF
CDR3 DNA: TGTGCCAGTCCCGACAGGGATCAGACCCAGTACTTC

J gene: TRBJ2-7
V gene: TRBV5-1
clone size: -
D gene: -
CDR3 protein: CASSLQGITYF
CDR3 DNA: TGCGCCAGCAGCTTACAGGGAATAACGTACTTC

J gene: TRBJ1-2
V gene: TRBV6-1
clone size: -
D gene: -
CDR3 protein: CASSETPRPGNSGYTF
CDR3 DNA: TGTGCCAGCAGTGAAACCCCCCGACCCGGTAACAGTGGCTACACCTTC

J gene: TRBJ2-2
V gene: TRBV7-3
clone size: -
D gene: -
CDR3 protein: CASSLTGTANTGELFF
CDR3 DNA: TGTGCCAGCAGCTTAACAGGGACGGCTAACACCGGGGAGCTGTTTTTT

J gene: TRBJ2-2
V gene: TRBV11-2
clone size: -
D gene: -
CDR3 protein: CASSLEIGRRSFDTGELFF
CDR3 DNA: TGTGCCAGCAGCTTAGAAATTGGGCGCCGGAGCTTTGACACCGGGGAGCTGTTTTTT

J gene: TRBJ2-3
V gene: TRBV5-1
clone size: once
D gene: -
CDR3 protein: CASNRQPSTDTQYF
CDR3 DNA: TGCGCCAGCAATCGACAGCCAAGCACAGATACGCAGTATTTT

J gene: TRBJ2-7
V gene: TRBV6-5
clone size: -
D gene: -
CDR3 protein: CASSYPMIAAYEQYF
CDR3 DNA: TGTGCCAGCAGTTACCCTATGATAGCGGCTTACGAGCAGTACTTC

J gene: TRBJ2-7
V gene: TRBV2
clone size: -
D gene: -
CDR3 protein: CASSGALGEQYF
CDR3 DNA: TGTGCCAGCAGTGGGGCCCTAGGCGAGCAGTACTTC

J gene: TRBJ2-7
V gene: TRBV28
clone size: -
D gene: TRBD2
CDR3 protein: CASSFRLAGGTYEQYF
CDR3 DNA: TGTGCCAGCAGTTTTAGACTAGCGGGAGGCACCTACGAGCAGTACTTC